One and the same sample provided the 29 T cell receptor beta chains below, sequenced in a study of long-term antiretroviral therapy in people with HIV. Version v3.0 of the immunoSEQ assay was performed at survey level. Generated by immunoSEQ multiplex PCR, the TCRdb table keeps only in-frame clones and is missing some. The sample records tens of thousands of clones, roughly 88% being singletons. This material consisted of unsorted PBMCs, taken 0.6 years after starting antiretroviral therapy. The receptors were sampled from a man aged 55 to 69 with HIV.

The chain recombines TRBV27 with TRBJ1-4; D possibly corresponds to TRBD1 (5 bases). V was shortened by 0 bases and J by 2 bases, with 10 bases between the two germline ends. This CDR3 has 16 amino acids. Per germline, CDR1 MNHEY and CDR2 SMNVEV (reference sequence). In DNA, the CDR3 is TGTGCCAGCAGTTTATCGTTCCGGGGGACTAATGAAAAACTGTTTTTT. Amino acids: CASSLSFRGTNEKLFF.

This clone was recorded once. CDR3 protein: CASSIVGTLNEKLFF. The CDR3 DNA reads TGTGCCAGTAGTATAGTCGGGACGCTCAATGAAAAACTGTTTTTT. The gene calls are TRBV19 and TRBJ1-4; the D gene is possibly TRBD1 (5 bases). Germline V gene lookup returns CDR1 LNHDA and CDR2 SQIVND (reference sequence). The CDR3 contains 15 residues. The germline V and J ends were trimmed by 1 base and 5 bases, with 11 bases remaining between them.

The chain couples TRBV25-1 to TRBJ2-7; TRBD1 or TRBD2 may be the D gene (5 bases each). V lost 6 bases and J 7 bases, leaving 16 bases between the germline ends. CDR1 and CDR2 from the germline V gene are MGHDK and SYGVNS. This CDR3 spans 13 amino acids. CDR3 sequence reads: CASRSTGAGEQYF. CDR3 bases: TGTGCCAGCAGATCCACTGGGGCGGGTGAGCAGTACTTC.

The genes are TRBV7-9 and TRBJ2-1, with 8 nucleotides matching TRBD2. V lost 3 bases and J lost 8; bases outside the gene matches: 9. The CDR3 has 15 residues. Germline V gene lookup returns CDR1 SEHNR and CDR2 FQNEAQ (reference sequence). In nucleotides, the CDR3 is TGTGCCAGCAGCTTCGGGGGGGCCGAACCCTATGAGCAGTTCTTC. Its protein is CASSFGGAEPYEQFF.

The chain uses TRBV2 and TRBJ2-5; maybe TRBD2 (6 bases). CDR3 length: 15 residues. Germline CDR1 reads SNHLY; CDR2 reads FYNNEI. The V gene lost 3 bases and the J gene lost 5 bases, with 16 bases spanning the gap. The CDR3 here is CASSDRGSIGETQYF. The CDR3 coding sequence is TGTGCCAGCAGTGACCGGGGGTCAATAGGGGAGACCCAGTACTTC.

The gene calls are TRBV4-1 and TRBJ1-1; D remains ambiguous. Trimming took off 1 base at V and 7 bases at J, with 13 bases between the two ends. Germline V gives CDR1 MGHRA, CDR2 YSYEKL. CDR3 length equals 14 residues. Written as DNA, the CDR3 is TGCGCCAGCAGCCAAGTCGGTAGGGCCCATGAAGCTTTCTTT. It yields the protein CASSQVGRAHEAFF.

V gene TRBV9 combines with J gene TRBJ2-7, with 9 bases matching TRBD2. The CDR3 has 15 amino acids. Germline V CDR1 and CDR2: SGDLS, YYNGEE. After removal of 0 bases from V and 4 bases from J, the junction contained 5 bases not matched to a gene. This CDR3 is CASSVAGTSLYEQYF. CDR3 coding DNA: TGTGCCAGCAGCGTAGCCGGGACTAGCCTTTACGAGCAGTACTTC.

This clone appeared a few times. CDR3 region: CASSIGAVSNEQYF. The CDR3 DNA reads TGCGCCAGCAGCATTGGGGCCGTTTCAAACGAGCAGTACTTC. This chain connects TRBV5-1 to TRBJ2-7; tentatively, D is TRBD1 (5 bases). V was cut by 4 bases and J by 5 bases, with 16 bases left in between. CDR3 size: 14 residues. CDR1 SGHRS and CDR2 YFSETQ come from the germline V gene.

The rearrangement links TRBV4-2 to TRBJ1-2; 8 bases match TRBD1. CDR1 LGHNA and CDR2 YNFKEQ come from the germline V gene. V lost 2 bases to trimming and J lost 1 base; unmatched junction nucleotides: 6. This CDR3 has 16 residues. CDR3 in DNA: TGTGCCAGCAGCCAACGGACAGGGAGAATTAACTATGGCTACACCTTC. This translates into CASSQRTGRINYGYTF.

The chain uses TRBV4-2 and TRBJ2-7; 11 positions agree with TRBD2. Germline loops: CDR1 LGHNA, CDR2 YNFKEQ. After removal of 1 base from V and 1 base from J, the junction contained 3 bases not matched to a gene. The CDR3 spans 16 residues. The CDR3 loop reads CASSQGTSGSSYEQYF. The CDR3 region has the DNA TGTGCCAGCAGCCAAGGTACTAGCGGGAGTTCCTACGAGCAGTACTTC.

CDR3 loop: CASSTGISGANVLTF. The CDR3, as DNA: TGTGCCAGTAGTACGGGGATCTCTGGGGCCAACGTCCTGACTTTC. The chain links TRBV19 to TRBJ2-6, with D maybe TRBD2 (5 bases). V lost 4 bases and J lost 0, with 7 bases in between. The V gene's germline CDR1 is LNHDA and CDR2 SQIVND (reference sequence). The CDR3 has 15 amino acids.

In its sample, this clone was seen a few times. This chain links TRBV6-1 with TRBJ1-2; TRBD1 matches 7 bases. The CDR3 consists of 14 residues. The germline CDR1 and CDR2 sequences are MNHNS and SASEGT. J was trimmed by 1 base and V by 5 bases; bases with no gene match: 4. CDR3 DNA sequence: TGTGCCAGCAGTCGGGACAGCAATAACTATGGCTACACCTTC. As protein: CASSRDSNNYGYTF.

The rearrangement links TRBV5-1 to TRBJ2-3; D not resolved. This CDR3 contains 12 residues. Trimming removed 0 bases from V and 4 bases from J, with 3 bases in between. Germline V lookup: CDR1 SGHRS, CDR2 YFSETQ. The CDR3 DNA sequence: TGCGCCAGCAGCTTGGACGCAGATACGCAGTATTTT. Translation: CASSLDADTQYF.

This chain joins TRBV28 and TRBJ1-5; D call uncertain. Trimming cost V 2 bases and J 6 bases, with 5 bases left between them. This CDR3 is 12 amino acids long. Germline CDR1 is MDHEN and CDR2 is SYDVKM. As DNA, the CDR3 is TGTGCCAGCAGTTTACTGAGTCAGCCCCAGCATTTT. Translation: CASSLLSQPQHF.

This clone was recorded once. J is TRBJ1-3 and V is TRBV7-6, with TRBD1 matching over 7 bases. Losses at the gene ends were 5 bases for V and 1 base for J; bases not matched to a gene: 17. CDR3 length equals 19 residues. Germline lookup yields CDR1 SGHVS and CDR2 FNYEAQ. CDR3 nucleotides: TGTGCCAGCAGCCTCCATCGGGGGAGGGGGCAGGGATCTGGAAACACCATATATTTT. Translated: CASSLHRGRGQGSGNTIYF.

V gene TRBV19 combines with J gene TRBJ1-6; D ambiguous. Trimming shortened V by 6 bases and J by 6 bases, and 12 bases separated the two germline ends. Germline CDR1 reads LNHDA; CDR2 reads SQIVND (reference sequence). The CDR3 contains 14 residues. The CDR3 DNA is TGTGCCAGTAGAAGTGGACTGATTAATTCACCCCTCCACTTT. Amino acid sequence: CASRSGLINSPLHF. The variable domain in full, completed from reference TRBV19 and TRBJ1-6, reads DGGITQSPKYLFRKEGQNVTLSCEQNLNHDAMYWYRQDPGQGLRLIYYSQIVNDFQKGDIAEGYSVSREKKESFPLTVTSAQKNPTAFYLCASRSGLINSPLHFGNGTRLTVT.

This clone was observed a handful of times. V usage is TRBV7-2 and J usage is TRBJ2-7; 8 nucleotides line up with TRBD2. The V gene's germline CDR1 is SGHTA and CDR2 FQGNSA. The J segment lost 4 bases and the V segment lost 0 bases, leaving 8 bases of the junction unmatched. This CDR3 region has 16 residues. The CDR3 is CASSLAGGTRGYEQYF. The CDR3 region has the DNA TGTGCCAGCAGCTTAGCAGGTGGGACTAGAGGGTACGAGCAGTACTTC.

This clone turned up a few times. This sequence joins TRBV5-8 and TRBJ1-3; D unclear. This CDR3 spans 13 amino acids. Germline loops: CDR1 SGHTS, CDR2 YDEGEE. V lost 2 bases to trimming and J lost 0 bases, with 3 bases between them. The chain's CDR3 is CASSFYSGNTIYF. The CDR3 DNA reads as TGTGCCAGCAGCTTCTACTCTGGAAACACCATATATTTT.

The chain links TRBV5-4 to TRBJ2-3; 9 bases agree with TRBD2. This CDR3 comprises 16 residues. Germline lookup yields CDR1 SGHNT and CDR2 YYREEE (reference sequence). The junction had 5 bases not matched to a gene; V was cut back by 3 bases and J by 0 bases. The CDR3 DNA follows: TGTGCCAGCAGCTCACAACTAGCGGGCAGCACAGATACGCAGTATTTT. Translating it yields CASSSQLAGSTDTQYF.

The chain uses TRBV29-1 and TRBJ2-6; possible D gene TRBD2, 5 bases. V lost 3 bases, J lost 1 base, and 7 bases lay in between. This CDR3 spans 14 amino acids. Looked up from germline, CDR1 is SQVTM and CDR2 is ANQGSEA. The CDR3 reads CSVDSGSGANVLTF. The DNA of the CDR3 is TGCAGCGTTGACTCGGGATCTGGGGCCAACGTCCTGACTTTC.

The table lists this clone with a count of one. The DNA for the CDR3 is TGTGCCAGCTCACCGTGGACTAGCGGGATCCTCGGAGAGACCCAGTACTTC. Residues: CASSPWTSGILGETQYF. V gene TRBV18 combines with J gene TRBJ2-5, with 12 bases aligning to TRBD2. Germline assignment: CDR1 KGHSH and CDR2 LQKENI. The CDR3 is 17 residues long. Trimming took 3 bases from V and 4 from J; bases not matched to a gene: 9.

The rearrangement joins TRBV7-9 to TRBJ2-7; no firm D call. This CDR3 has 14 amino acids. V was shortened by 1 base and J by 3 bases, with 10 bases between the two germline ends. CDR1 and CDR2 (germline): SEHNR, FQNEAQ (reference sequence). The CDR3 nucleotides are TGTGCCAGCAGCTTAGAGGGTTCGGGCTACGAGCAGTACTTC. It specifies CASSLEGSGYEQYF.

The V call is TRBV6-5, the J call TRBJ2-2, with D unresolved. V shed 0 bases and J shed 5 bases, with 10 bases lying between them. Germline CDR1 MNHEY, CDR2 SVGAGI. The CDR3 covers 15 residues. The CDR3: CASSYSQPWTGELFF. In DNA form, the CDR3 reads TGTGCCAGCAGTTACTCCCAGCCGTGGACCGGGGAGCTGTTTTTT.

The genes are TRBV19 and TRBJ1-1; maybe TRBD1 (6 bases). Germline loops: CDR1 LNHDA, CDR2 SQIVND (reference sequence). Trimming removed 6 bases at V and 4 bases at J, with 21 bases between. The CDR3 consists of 16 residues. CDR3 DNA sequence: TGTGCCAGTAGCAATTTGAGGGGGGCCAGAAGCACTGAAGCTTTCTTT. This sequence encodes CASSNLRGARSTEAFF.

Only one count was recorded for this clone. V and J are TRBV19 and TRBJ2-1, with D perhaps TRBD2 (6 bases). V was cut by 9 bases and J by 9 bases, with 15 bases left in between. The length of the CDR3 is 12 residues. Germline loops: CDR1 LNHDA, CDR2 SQIVND (reference sequence). CDR3 sequence: CASIKGSGEQFF. The CDR3 nucleotides read TGTGCCAGCATAAAAGGTAGCGGTGAGCAGTTCTTC.

The CDR3: CASRRGTGGPETQYF. In DNA form, the CDR3 reads TGTGCCAGCAGGAGGGGGACGGGAGGGCCAGAGACCCAGTACTTC. V usage is TRBV2 and J usage is TRBJ2-5; 8 bases are a match to TRBD2. This CDR3 is 15 amino acids long. V shed 6 bases and J 4 bases; nucleotides not matched to a gene: 10. The germline gives CDR1 SNHLY, CDR2 FYNNEI.

The J gene is TRBJ2-3, the V gene TRBV18; D call uncertain. The CDR3 contains 12 residues. V lost 7 bases and J lost 6, with 11 bases in between. Per germline, CDR1 KGHSH and CDR2 LQKENI. The DNA of the CDR3 is TGTGCCAGCTTAAACCCCGCCGATACGCAGTATTTT. It is translated as CASLNPADTQYF. Complete variable domain (other parts from reference TRBV18 and TRBJ2-3): NAGVMQNPRHLVRRRGQEARLRCSPMKGHSHVYWYRQLPEEGLKFMVYLQKENIIDESGMPKERFSAEFPKEGPSILRIQQVVRGDSAAYFCASLNPADTQYFGPGTRLTVL.

The chain is built from TRBV28 and TRBJ1-4; no firm D call. V gave up 8 bases and J gave up 5 bases, with 9 bases separating them. There are 12 residues in the CDR3. Germline CDR1 MDHEN, CDR2 SYDVKM. The DNA for the CDR3 is TGTGCCAGCTGGGCCGGCAATGAAAAACTGTTTTTT. Protein product: CASWAGNEKLFF.

The genes are TRBV29-1 and TRBJ2-4; 8 nucleotides agree with TRBD1. Germline values: CDR1 SQVTM, CDR2 ANQGSEA. The trim removed 4 bases at V and 5 bases at J, leaving 10 bases unmatched. The CDR3 has 15 residues. The CDR3 loop is CSVVWTGRGENIQYF. CDR3 sequence (DNA): TGCAGCGTTGTGTGGACAGGGCGCGGAGAAAACATTCAGTACTTC. Full variable domain (missing parts from reference TRBV29-1 and TRBJ2-4): SAVISQKPSRDICQRGTSLTIQCQVDSQVTMMFWYRQQPGQSLTLIATANQGSEATYESGFVIDKFPISRPNLTFSTLTVSNMSPEDSSIYLCSVVWTGRGENIQYFGAGTRLSVL.